The sequence of this T cell receptor beta chain was determined in a study of blood T cell repertoires in COVID-19. Losses at the gene ends were 6 bases for V and 1 base for J; bases not matched to a gene: 7. The CDR3 loop spans 16 amino acids. Germline V gene data show CDR1 as MNHNY and CDR2 as SVGAGI (reference sequence). Method: immunoSEQ multiplex PCR; TCRdb's copy keeps in-frame clones and lacks some. The sample shows some 75,000 clones, around 89% of them seen only once. The chain uses TRBV6-6 and TRBJ2-3; 10 nucleotides agree with TRBD1. The TCR sequence derives from a man aged 60 to 75 with acute or convalescent COVID-19. Sequenced input: peripheral blood. CDR3 nucleotide sequence: TGTGCCAGCAGGTCCGACAGGGGGCAACGCACAGATACGCAGTATTTT. Amino acids: CASRSDRGQRTDTQYF.